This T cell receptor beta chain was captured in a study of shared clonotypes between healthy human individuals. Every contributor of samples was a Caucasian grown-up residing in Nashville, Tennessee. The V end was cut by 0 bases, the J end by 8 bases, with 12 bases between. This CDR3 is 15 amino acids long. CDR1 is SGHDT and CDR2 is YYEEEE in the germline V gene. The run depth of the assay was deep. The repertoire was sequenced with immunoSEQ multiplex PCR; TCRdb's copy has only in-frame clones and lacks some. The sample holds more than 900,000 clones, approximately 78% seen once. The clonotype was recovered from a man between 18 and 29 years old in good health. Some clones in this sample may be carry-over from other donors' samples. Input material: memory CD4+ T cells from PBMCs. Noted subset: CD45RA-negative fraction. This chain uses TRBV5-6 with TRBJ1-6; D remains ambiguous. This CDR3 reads CASSLGPAKHSPLHF. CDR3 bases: TGTGCCAGCAGCTTGGGGCCAGCTAAGCATTCACCCCTCCACTTT.